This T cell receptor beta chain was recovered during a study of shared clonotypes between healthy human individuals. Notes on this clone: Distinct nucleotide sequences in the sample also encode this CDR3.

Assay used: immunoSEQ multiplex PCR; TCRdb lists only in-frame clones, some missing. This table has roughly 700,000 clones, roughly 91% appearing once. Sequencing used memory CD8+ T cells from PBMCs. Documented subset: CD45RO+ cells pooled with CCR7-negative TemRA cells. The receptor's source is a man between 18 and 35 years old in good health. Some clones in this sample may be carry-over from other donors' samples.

CDR3 in DNA: TGTGCCAGCAGTTTCCTACGGCCCTCTAGCACAGATACGCAGTATTTT. Its translation: CASSFLRPSSTDTQYF. The chain couples TRBV27 to TRBJ2-3; D gene ambiguous. CDR1 and CDR2 (germline): MNHEY, SMNVEV (reference sequence). CDR3 length: 16 amino acids. Between the trimmed V and J ends, which lost 3 bases and 0 bases, there was a span of 13 bases.